These 22 T cell receptor beta chains were all obtained from the same sample, sequenced in a study of blood T cells in healthy people across ages. Next came a second PCR, run for about 6 to 11 cycles, which used a sample-barcoded 5' primer along with a J-beta primer mix. TCRdb fed the 5' RACE reads into MiXCR, producing one record per CDR3 protein. The data show 800,000 to 900,000 distinct CDR3 sequences, roughly 60% seen once. Sequencing was done on a sample of blood. These TCRs come from a man aged 30 to 39 in good health.

A few counts support this clonotype. The chain has TRBV7-8 and TRBJ2-5; 7 bases map to TRBD2. With V trimmed by 0 bases and J by 0 bases, 7 bases remained unmatched. The CDR3 is 17 residues long. Germline V gives CDR1 SGHVS, CDR2 FQNEAQ. The CDR3 sequence: CASSLANPGGNQETQYF. The CDR3, as DNA: TGTGCCAGCAGCTTAGCGAACCCCGGGGGGAACCAAGAGACCCAGTACTTC. The variable domain in full, completed from reference TRBV7-8 and TRBJ2-5, reads GAGVSQSPRYKVAKRGQDVALRCDPISGHVSLFWYQQALGQGPEFLTYFQNEAQLDKSGLPSDRFFAERPEGSVSTLKIQRTQQEDSAVYLCASSLANPGGNQETQYFGPGTRLLVL.

This chain connects TRBV4-2 to TRBJ2-1, with TRBD1 as a possible D gene (6 bases). The CDR3 sequence is 14 residues long. From germline, CDR1 is LGHNA and CDR2 YNFKEQ. Trimming removed 0 bases from V and 6 bases from J, with 9 bases in between. CDR3 sequence (DNA): TGTGCCAGCAGCCAAGAATGGGACACCAATGAGCAGTTCTTC. Translating it yields CASSQEWDTNEQFF.

The CDR3 coding sequence is TGTGCCAGCAGCCGACAGGGTCTTGAGGGGGAGCTGTTTTTT. Protein sequence: CASSRQGLEGELFF. This chain connects TRBV11-3 to TRBJ2-2, with 7 bases fitting TRBD1. The V gene end was trimmed by 5 bases and the J gene end by 8 bases; junction bases not matched to a gene: 8. CDR1 is SGHNT, CDR2 YENEEA, per germline. The CDR3 runs to 14 residues.

The chain employs TRBV28 and TRBJ1-1, with D possibly TRBD1 on 6 matching bases. Germline CDR1 reads MDHEN; CDR2 reads SYDVKM. With 6 bases removed from V and 13 bases from J, the gap between germline ends came to 15 bases. The CDR3 contains 11 residues. The CDR3 reads CASSLTGEGFF. The CDR3 nucleotides are TGTGCCAGCAGCCTGACAGGCGAGGGTTTCTTT.

This clonotype was found a few times. The rearrangement uses TRBV6-2 or TRBV6-3 and TRBJ2-3, with 11 bases lining up with TRBD2. V was pared by 2 bases and J by 2 bases, with 3 bases of the junction left unmatched. This CDR3 region has 16 residues. The germline V gene encodes CDR1 MNHEY and CDR2 SVGEGT. CDR3 amino acids: CASSYVAGGVTDTQYF. Written as DNA, the CDR3 is TGTGCCAGCAGTTACGTAGCGGGGGGGGTCACAGATACGCAGTATTTT.

This chain joins TRBV7-2 and TRBJ2-5; perhaps TRBD2 as D (7 bases). Germline loops: CDR1 SGHTA, CDR2 FQGNSA. V lost 2 bases to trimming and J lost 2 bases, with 12 bases between them. The CDR3 is made up of 15 amino acids. The CDR3 region is CASSLRGDIQETQYF. As DNA, the CDR3 is TGTGCCAGCAGCTTACGGGGGGACATTCAAGAGACCCAGTACTTC. Using reference TRBV7-2 and TRBJ2-5 for the parts outside the CDR3, the full variable domain is GAGVSQSPSNKVTEKGKDVELRCDPISGHTALYWYRQSLGQGLEFLIYFQGNSAPDKSGLPSDRFSAERTGGSVSTLTIQRTQQEDSAVYLCASSLRGDIQETQYFGPGTRLLVL.

The chain recombines TRBV13 with TRBJ2-6; tentatively, D is TRBD1 (6 bases). The germline V and J ends were trimmed by 2 bases and 4 bases, with 9 bases remaining between them. The germline V gene encodes CDR1 PRHDT and CDR2 FYEKMQ (reference sequence). CDR3 length equals 15 residues. The CDR3 DNA sequence: TGTGCCAGCAGCTTACAGGGGCTGGGGGCCAACGTCCTGACTTTC. This codes for CASSLQGLGANVLTF. Full variable domain (missing parts from reference TRBV13 and TRBJ2-6): AAGVIQSPRHLIKEKRETATLKCYPIPRHDTVYWYQQGPGQDPQFLISFYEKMQSDKGSIPDRFSAQQFSDYHSELNMSSLELGDSALYFCASSLQGLGANVLTFGAGSRLTVL.

This clonotype was counted between two and nine times. V gene TRBV6-6 combines with J gene TRBJ2-5; D might be TRBD1 or TRBD2, each matching 5 bases. The DNA end favors TRBJ2-7, so the J call may be wrong. This CDR3 contains 12 residues. Looked up from germline, CDR1 is MNHNY and CDR2 is SVGAGI (reference sequence). The CDR3 here is CASSYGTNEQYF. In DNA form, the CDR3 reads TGTGCCAGCAGTTATGGGACGAACGAGCAGTACTTC.

J is TRBJ2-1 and V is TRBV6-1, with D tentatively TRBD2 (5 bases). Looked up from germline, CDR1 is MNHNS and CDR2 is SASEGT. The V and J ends lost 6 bases and 7 bases respectively, with 16 bases between them. The CDR3 sequence is 14 residues long. In nucleotides, the CDR3 is TGTGCCAGCAGGGAGTGGAGGCTTGATAATGAGCAGTTCTTC. Its translation is CASREWRLDNEQFF.

This clonotype was detected once. This chain connects TRBV7-2 to TRBJ2-4, with 7 bases matching TRBD1. The J call could be wrong; TRBJ2-7 is a better fit for the DNA end. This CDR3 spans 13 amino acids. In germline, CDR1 is SGHTA, CDR2 FQGNSA. The CDR3 DNA follows: TGTGCCAGCAGCTTGGGACAGAGGGGCGAGCAGTACTTC. Its translation: CASSLGQRGEQYF.

This clonotype was seen ten or more times. This chain's CDR3 is CASSLGNYGYTF. As DNA, the CDR3 is TGTGCCAGCAGTTTGGGTAACTATGGCTACACCTTC. The chain carries TRBV12-3 or TRBV12-4 and TRBJ1-2; D is ambiguous. V was pared by 3 bases and J by 1 base, with 3 bases between. The CDR3 contains 12 residues.

The chain is built from TRBV29-1 and TRBJ2-1; 9 nucleotides match TRBD1. The CDR3 sequence is 13 residues long. V lost 3 bases to trimming and J lost 9 bases; unmatched junction nucleotides: 6. CDR1 SQVTM and CDR2 ANQGSEA come from the germline V gene. The CDR3 sequence is CSVDGTGGGEQFF. The CDR3, as DNA: TGCAGCGTTGATGGTACAGGGGGCGGTGAGCAGTTCTTC.

This chain joins TRBV7-6 and TRBJ2-5; 7 bases align to TRBD1. Germline lookup yields CDR1 SGHVS and CDR2 FNYEAQ. The junction had 8 bases not matched to a gene; V was cut back by 3 bases and J by 1 base. The CDR3 length is 16 residues. The CDR3 spells CASSLEQGKFQETQYF. Here the CDR3 DNA reads TGTGCCAGCAGCTTGGAACAGGGGAAATTCCAAGAGACCCAGTACTTC. Drawing the rest from reference TRBV7-6 and TRBJ2-5, the complete variable domain is GAGVSQSPRYKVTKRGQDVALRCDPISGHVSLYWYRQALGQGPEFLTYFNYEAQQDKSGLPNDRFSAERPEGSISTLTIQRTEQRDSAMYRCASSLEQGKFQETQYFGPGTRLLVL.

This clonotype was seen more than once but under ten times. V gene TRBV4-3 combines with J gene TRBJ2-7, with D perhaps TRBD1 (6 bases). The length of the CDR3 is 15 residues. Looked up from germline, CDR1 is LGHNA and CDR2 is YSLEER. The V gene lost 0 bases and the J gene lost 1 base, with 10 bases spanning the gap. The CDR3 sequence: CASSQERTVSYEQYF. CDR3 in DNA: TGCGCCAGCAGCCAAGAAAGGACAGTTTCCTACGAGCAGTACTTC.

The rearrangement uses TRBV29-1 and TRBJ2-3, with D perhaps TRBD1 (6 bases). Looked up from germline, CDR1 is SQVTM and CDR2 is ANQGSEA. The length of the CDR3 is 12 residues. Trimming removed 3 bases from V and 4 bases from J, with 8 bases in between. CDR3 nucleotides: TGCAGCGTTGATAAGGGGGCAGATACGCAGTATTTT. Translation: CSVDKGADTQYF.

This chain links TRBV20-1 with TRBJ2-7; D gene uncertain. Trimming pared 6 bases from V and 3 bases from J, leaving 15 bases between. The V gene's germline CDR1 is DFQATT and CDR2 SNEGSKA (reference sequence). The CDR3 loop spans 13 amino acids. The CDR3 region has the DNA TGCAGTGCCGTGGACGGATTAGACTACGAGCAGTACTTC. Its translation: CSAVDGLDYEQYF.

As DNA, the CDR3 is TGCGCCAGCAGCCATCAGACTAGCGGGTTTAAGGAGACCCAGTACTTC. As protein: CASSHQTSGFKETQYF. The chain employs TRBV4-3 and TRBJ2-4, with 10 bases identical to TRBD2. Gene TRBJ2-5 matches the end of the DNA better, so the J call may be wrong. Looked up from germline, CDR1 is LGHNA and CDR2 is YSLEER. CDR3 length: 16 residues.

The gene calls are TRBV6-2 or TRBV6-3 and TRBJ2-1, with a tentative D call TRBD2 (6 bases). This CDR3 is 12 amino acids long. Germline CDR1 MNHEY, CDR2 SVGEGT. The V end was cut by 6 bases, the J end by 10 bases, with 13 bases between. CDR3 region: CASSQTSREQFF. CDR3 bases: TGTGCCAGCAGCCAGACTAGTAGGGAGCAGTTCTTC.

This rearrangement joins TRBV12-3 or TRBV12-4 to TRBJ2-7; TRBD1 is a possible D gene (6 bases). The CDR3 runs to 14 residues. The V end was cut by 3 bases, the J end by 5 bases, with 14 bases between. The CDR3 here is CASSFGTPNHEQYF. The CDR3 nucleotides read TGTGCCAGCAGTTTTGGGACACCGAACCACGAGCAGTACTTC.

The chain carries TRBV7-9 and TRBJ2-5, with TRBD1 identical over 11 bases. The DNA matches TRBJ2-7 better at its end, which makes the J call doubtful. The CDR3 loop spans 13 amino acids. Germline CDR1 reads SEHNR; CDR2 reads FQNEAQ (reference sequence). The CDR3 coding sequence is TGTGCCAGTGTAGGACAGGGGGCGAACGAGCAGTACTTC. It specifies CASVGQGANEQYF.

This clonotype was seen a single time. The CDR3 region is CASSSLVDGGRDEQFF. As DNA, the CDR3 is TGTGCCAGCAGCTCCCTCGTGGACGGAGGTAGGGATGAGCAGTTCTTC. The chain employs TRBV7-9 and TRBJ2-1, with a tentative D call TRBD2 (5 bases). This CDR3 has 16 amino acids. Germline values: CDR1 SEHNR, CDR2 FQNEAQ (reference sequence). V was shortened by 4 bases and J by 8 bases, with 21 bases between the two germline ends.

The rearrangement joins TRBV20-1 to TRBJ2-7; D possibly matches TRBD1 or TRBD2 (7 bases each). The CDR3 has 16 residues. CDR1 is DFQATT, CDR2 SNEGSKA, per germline (reference sequence). V lost 0 bases, J lost 3 bases, and 18 bases lay in between. The DNA for the CDR3 is TGCAGTGCTAGAGATGGAGACAGGGAGGGTTTCTACGAGCAGTACTTC. It codes for CSARDGDREGFYEQYF.